The rows below give T cell receptor beta chains drawn from one sample of a study of glioma-infiltrating T cells. Each CDR3 protein is one row after TCRdb ran MiXCR on the multiplex PCR reads. Here the sample spans about 190,000 distinct CDR3 sequences, approximately 30% being singletons. The material sequenced was glioma tissue, nonneoplastic brain tissue, or PBMCs (not recorded which). The receptors shown here come from a human donor with low-grade glioma or glioblastoma, undergoing nonglioma brain surgery, or in good health (not recorded which). Both conserved end residues are part of each CDR3. D genes are given only for firm matches. Clone sizes are given selectively: once, few, many, or a class where the clone is expanded.

abundance,j_gene,v_gene,d_gene,CDR3aa,CDR3nt
.,TRBJ2-1,TRBV12-3/TRBV12-4,TRBD2,CASRVGLAGRDEQFF,TGTGCCAGCAGAGTAGGACTAGCGGGTAGGGATGAGCAGTTCTTC
.,TRBJ2-7,TRBV20-1,.,CSARGGLAEDYEKYF,TGCAGTGCTAGAGGGGGGCTAGCGGAGGACTACGAGAAGTACTTC
many,TRBJ1-2,TRBV20-1,.,CSARPPLRAGGYTF,TGCAGTGCTAGACCACCTCTCCGAGCTGGTGGCTACACCTTC
once,TRBJ2-3,TRBV7-2,.,CSRRTDWREDTQYF,TGTTCCAGAAGAACGGACTGGCGCGAGGATACGCAGTATTTT
.,TRBJ2-2,TRBV2,.,CASMQGLTGELFF,TGTGCCAGCATGCAGGGGCTCACCGGGGAGCTGTTTTTT
few,TRBJ2-3,TRBV29-1,TRBD2,CSAKREAPDTQYF,TGCAGCGCAAAGCGGGAGGCCCCAGATACGCAGTATTTT
many,TRBJ2-7,TRBV7-2,TRBD2,CASGRGGTSIYEQYF,TGTGCCAGCGGGAGGGGGGGGACTAGCATCTACGAGCAGTACTTC
many,TRBJ1-2,TRBV30,.,CAWSVAANYGYTF,TGTGCCTGGAGTGTAGCAGCTAACTATGGCTACACCTTC
many,TRBJ1-5,TRBV7-9,.,CASSLGVGQPQHF,TGTGCCAGCAGCTTAGGGGTAGGACAGCCCCAGCATTTT
many,TRBJ2-1,TRBV28,TRBD1,CASSFPRDRGNNEQFF,TGTGCCAGCAGTTTCCCCCGGGACAGGGGGAACAATGAGCAGTTCTTC
many,TRBJ2-7,TRBV10-3,.,CAISESAGALNYEQYF,TGTGCCATCAGTGAGTCGGCAGGGGCCCTCAACTACGAGCAGTACTTC
few,TRBJ2-3,TRBV10-3,.,CAISDPGAGTDTQYF,TGTGCCATCAGTGACCCAGGGGCCGGGACAGATACGCAGTATTTT
.,TRBJ2-7,TRBV20-1,.,CSAKGIKNGASVYNEQYF,TGCAGTGCTAAGGGAATAAAAAACGGGGCTAGCGTTTACAATGAGCAGTACTTC
.,TRBJ2-3,TRBV7-3,TRBD1,CASSLFSTGGQNPDTQYF,TGTGCCAGCAGCCTCTTTTCTACAGGGGGCCAGAATCCAGATACGCAGTATTTT
many,TRBJ1-4,TRBV7-2,.,CASSLSNNEKLFF,TGTGCCAGCAGCTTATCCAATAATGAAAAACTGTTTTTT
.,TRBJ1-5,TRBV4-1,.,CASSQEDRTNQPQHF,TGCGCCAGCAGCCAAGAGGACAGAACCAATCAGCCCCAGCATTTT
many,TRBJ2-1,TRBV28,.,CASSLSWIYTGARVNEQFF,TGTGCCAGCAGTTTATCCTGGATTTACACGGGAGCTAGGGTCAATGAGCAGTTCTTC
.,TRBJ1-4,TRBV6-1,.,CASSFGGATNGKLFF,TGTGCCAGCAGTTTCGGGGGGGCAACTAATGGAAAACTGTTTTTT
.,TRBJ2-7,TRBV5-5,.,CASSPSSQGLYEQYF,TGTGCCAGCAGCCCCTCCTCTCAGGGCCTTTACGAGCAGTACTTC
few,TRBJ2-7,TRBV3-1,TRBD2,CASSQGYGGRIVYEQYF,TGTGCCAGCAGCCAAGGTTATGGCGGGAGAATAGTTTACGAGCAGTACTTC
many,TRBJ1-3,TRBV10-3,.,CAISEQNGGNTIYF,TGTGCCATCAGTGAACAGAACGGAGGGAACACCATATATTTT
many,TRBJ2-7,TRBV7-2,.,CASSLAASSYEQYF,TGTGCCAGCAGCTTAGCAGCCAGCTCCTACGAGCAGTACTTC
many,TRBJ2-4,TRBV20-1,.,CSAAPGHLPQNIQYF,TGCAGTGCCGCTCCGGGACACCTGCCCCAAAACATTCAGTACTTC
.,TRBJ2-7,TRBV19,TRBD1,CASSTRDSQSSYEQYF,TGTGCCAGTAGTACTCGGGACAGCCAAAGCTCCTACGAGCAGTACTTC
many,TRBJ2-3,TRBV4-1,.,CASSHTDTQYF,TGCGCCAGCAGCCACACAGATACGCAGTATTTT
.,TRBJ2-7,TRBV2,TRBD1,CASPPSGTGTGEQYF,TGTGCCAGCCCACCATCCGGGACAGGCACCGGCGAGCAGTACTTC
once,TRBJ1-2,TRBV27,TRBD1,CAGRRTGSNYGYTF,TGTGCCGGCCGAAGGACAGGGTCTAACTATGGCTACACCTTC
many,TRBJ1-1,TRBV29-1,TRBD1,CSGQGYATEAFF,TGCAGCGGACAGGGCTATGCCACTGAAGCTTTCTTT
many,TRBJ1-5,TRBV6-5,.,CASSYSAAGQPQHF,TGTGCCAGCAGTTACTCGGCAGCGGGTCAGCCCCAGCATTTT